This record looks at one T cell receptor (beta chain) sequence and its context. The antigen remains unidentified. During its preparation, the TCRbeta library received unique molecular identifiers. TCRdb independently ran MiXCR on the PCR reads; one entry per CDR3 protein. The data show approximately 430,000 distinct CDR3 sequences, with roughly 15% seen just once and 25% to 30% held by the top ten. The sample originates from a study of T-cell reconstitution after alpha-beta-depleted transplantation in children. Study outcomes and limitations: As was reported, about two months after transplant, alpha-beta T cells came from several hundred expanded graft clones.

This CDR3 is built from 16 residues. Trimming cost V 3 bases and J 5 bases, with 19 bases left between them. The sequenced sample was PBMCs, mostly from graft donor cells, obtained 360 days after TCRalphabeta/CD19-depleted stem cell transplant. This TCR was recovered from a boy under two years old who had a stem cell transplant for Wiskott-Aldrich syndrome, so the T cells may come from the graft donor. The V call is TRBV12-3 or TRBV12-4, the J call TRBJ2-5, with D perhaps TRBD1 (6 bases). The DNA of the CDR3 is TGTGCCAGCAGTTTTTGGACAGTAGCTCTAGGGGAGACCCAGTACTTC. It specifies CASSFWTVALGETQYF.